This TCR beta chain was documented in a study of monozygotic twins with inflammatory bowel disease (dated 2019 in TCRdb). Some background on the complete study: A total of roughly 28 monozygotic twin pairs were included in the full study, comprising nine German pairs (four IBD-concordant, five IBD-discordant) and 19 IBD-discordant Danish pairs. The search for disease-associated traits relied mainly on comparing, within discordant pairs, IBD patients with their genetically identical healthy co-twins. Each individual had, on average, about 151 000 unique TCRalpha sequences and 181 000 unique TCRbeta sequences available for analysis.

Here is what the overall study found, with its caveats: Because patients were on differing immunosuppressive treatments, the repertoires may have picked up extra background noise and inter-individual variability. Distinction between different T cell subtypes could not be achieved in the analysis. A decrease in TCRbeta repertoire diversity, as measured by inverse Simpson index, was observed in IBD patients compared with their healthy co-twins. Repertoire similarity did not differ between concordant and discordant twins, possibly due to limited statistical power. The results gave no support for a single strong signal or clonotype linked to IBD. Compared with healthy twins, IBD patients shared fewer clonotypes with other individuals, and the difference was most pronounced in patients with signs of disease activity.

The germline V gene sets CDR1 to KGHSH and CDR2 to LQKENI. The CDR3 spans 17 residues, from the cysteine through the phenylalanine. No DNA is given. Comments on this clonotype: Its antigen remains undetermined.

An approximately 2.5 ml peripheral blood sample was drawn into PAXgene tubes per donor and stored at -80°C. Without any T cell sorting, total RNA was extracted from whole blood using the PAXgene blood miRNA kit on an automated QIAcube. Deep TCRalpha and TCRbeta repertoire profiling with unique molecular barcoding was performed on peripheral blood of monozygotic twin pairs concordant or discordant for inflammatory bowel disease. Smoking habits were recorded for all twin pairs, and individuals were classified as current, former or never smokers. The library relied on 5' RACE. For each TCR library, around 3,500 ng of total RNA was used. For each sample, cDNA synthesis was carried out in eight separate reactions using SMARTScribe reverse transcriptase. During cDNA synthesis, unique molecular identifiers containing a 6-nucleotide sample barcode were introduced by template switching. Two nested PCRs of 16 and 9 cycles amplified the TCRalpha and TCRbeta cDNA, and bead purification followed each PCR. Before amplification, the cDNA was both treated with uracil DNA-glycosylase and purified with the QIAquick PCR purification kit. The second PCR was the step at which Illumina TruSeq-compatible adapters and sample-specific barcodes were added. TapeStation and Qubit were used to check library quality and concentration, and 4 to 6 ng of each library was pooled. Sequencing of pooled libraries was carried out on an Illumina HiSeq2500 single-index Rapid Run using 2 x 100 bp reads and custom sequencing primers. On the study's bioinformatics: MiGEC version 1.2.6 was used for UMI-based consensus assembly, which corrected PCR and sequencing errors. MiXCR version 2.1.1 was used for V(D)J alignment, clonotype assembly and CDR3 extraction. To normalise gene usage, clonotype sharing and MAIT/NKT TCR abundance, the top 1000, 10 000 and 20 000 clonotypes in each sample were analysed. Diversity was computed as the inverse Simpson index with the vegan R package after downsampling to 27 000 UMIs. Paired Mann-Whitney U tests were applied to discordant twin pairs, with Benjamini-Hochberg correction for multiple testing. Each entry corresponds to one CDR3 protein sequence from reads that TCRdb reprocessed, and DNA is not given. None of the V and J calls come from the authors' own analysis; TCRdb made them. The sample's clone listing holds approximately 140,000 distinct CDR3 sequences. 2.4% of the sample is held by the ten biggest clonotypes.

The sample comprised blood. The receptor chain draws on TRBV18 and TRBJ2-7; TCRdb outputs TRBD1, but without DNA this stays unchecked. The sequence came from a human donor with ulcerative colitis or Crohn's disease, or a healthy co-twin of an affected twin (not recorded which). The CDR3 amino acid sequence is: CASSPSKLQGFTYEQYF.